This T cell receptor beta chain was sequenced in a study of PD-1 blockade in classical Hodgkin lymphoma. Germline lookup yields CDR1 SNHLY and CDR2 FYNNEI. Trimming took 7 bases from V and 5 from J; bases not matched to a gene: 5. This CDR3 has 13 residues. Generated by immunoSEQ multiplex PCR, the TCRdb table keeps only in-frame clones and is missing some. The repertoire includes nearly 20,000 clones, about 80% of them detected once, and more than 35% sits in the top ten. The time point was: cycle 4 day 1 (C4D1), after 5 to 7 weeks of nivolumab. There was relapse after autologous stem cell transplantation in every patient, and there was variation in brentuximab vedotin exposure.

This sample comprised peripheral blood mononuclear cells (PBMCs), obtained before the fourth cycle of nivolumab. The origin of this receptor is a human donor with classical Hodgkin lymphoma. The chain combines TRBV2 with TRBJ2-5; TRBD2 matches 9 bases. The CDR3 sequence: CASMSGGWETQYF. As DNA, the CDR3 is TGTGCCAGCATGAGCGGGGGGTGGGAGACCCAGTACTTC. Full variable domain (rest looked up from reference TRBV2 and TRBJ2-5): EPEVTQTPSHQVTQMGQEVILRCVPISNHLYFYWYRQILGQKVEFLVSFYNNEISEKSEIFDDQFSVERPDGSNFTLKIRSTKLEDSAMYFCASMSGGWETQYFGPGTRLLVL.